This is a list of T cell receptor beta chains from one sample in a study of neoadjuvant anti-PD-1 for oral cavity cancer. TCRdb keeps only in-frame clones here, not all; method: immunoSEQ multiplex PCR. The table has about 39,000 clones, 60% to 80% seen once. Source: PBMCs, taken after nivolumab (anti-PD-1) treatment. The receptor source for this set is a person aged 40-85 years with oral cavity squamous cell carcinoma. The CDR3 runs from the conserved cysteine through the conserved F or W. D genes are given only for firm matches. Clone size is given for some rows only: seen once, a few or many times, or a class if the clone is expanded.

TRBV11-2	TRBJ1-3	TRBD1	NA	16	TGTGCCAGCAGCTCCCCTGGACAGGCGGGGGGAAACACCATATATTTT	CASSSPGQAGGNTIYF
TRBV15	TRBJ1-6	NA	NA	13	TGTGCCACCCGCGAGGGGTATAATTCACCCCTCCACTTT	CATREGYNSPLHF
TRBV30	TRBJ1-1	TRBD1	once	14	TGTGCCTGGAGTGAAAAAGACAGGGAGGAGCAAGCTTTCTTT	CAWSEKDREEQAFF
TRBV6-1	TRBJ2-5	NA	NA	14	TGTGCCAGCAAGAGCGGCTACTCTCAAGAGACCCAGTACTTC	CASKSGYSQETQYF
TRBV7-8	TRBJ2-1	NA	NA	16	TGTGCCAGCAGCCCGAATACTAGACGCTCCTACAATGAGCAGTTCTTC	CASSPNTRRSYNEQFF
TRBV6-5	TRBJ2-5	NA	NA	13	TGTGCCAGCAGTTACGAGGGTCCGGAGACCCAGTACTTC	CASSYEGPETQYF
TRBV7-7	TRBJ2-2	NA	NA	13	TGTGCCAGCAGCGGGACTGTTGCCGGGGAGCTGTTTTTT	CASSGTVAGELFF
TRBV20-1	TRBJ2-1	NA	NA	11	TGCAGTGCTGGAATTATTGCTGAGCAGTTCTTC	CSAGIIAEQFF
TRBV7-2	TRBJ2-1	TRBD2	NA	17	TGTGCCAGCAGCTTAACGACTAGCGGGAGTGTGGGGGCTGAGCAGTTCTTC	CASSLTTSGSVGAEQFF
TRBV7-3	TRBJ1-1	NA	NA	16	TGTGCCAGCAGCCCCCTAGGAATTAGAATGAACACTGAAGCTTTCTTT	CASSPLGIRMNTEAFF
TRBV19	TRBJ1-5	TRBD1	NA	18	TGTGCCAGTAGTAACCGGGACAGGGGGAGGGTGGGCAATCAGCCCCAGCATTTT	CASSNRDRGRVGNQPQHF
TRBV2	TRBJ1-2	NA	NA	14	TGTGCCAGCAGTGAAAAGGGCCACAACTATGGCTACACCTTC	CASSEKGHNYGYTF
TRBV10-3	TRBJ1-1	TRBD1	NA	16	TGTGCCATCAGTGACGGGACAGGATACATGAACACTGAAGCTTTCTTT	CAISDGTGYMNTEAFF
TRBV28	TRBJ1-1	NA	NA	15	TGTGCCAGCAGTGCGTTTCCACGCTCGGGCACTGAAGCTTTCTTT	CASSAFPRSGTEAFF
TRBV5-6	TRBJ1-6	NA	NA	14	TGTGCCAGCAGGGCCGGGCTCCACGCTTCACCCCTCCACTTT	CASRAGLHASPLHF
TRBV27	TRBJ2-2	TRBD2	NA	16	TGTGCCAGCAGTCGCAAAGCGGGAGGGTACACCGGGGAGCTGTTTTTT	CASSRKAGGYTGELFF
TRBV7-8	TRBJ1-2	NA	NA	15	TGTGCCAGCAGCTCTGAACGGGACGGGAACTATGGCTACACCTTC	CASSSERDGNYGYTF
TRBV27	TRBJ1-1	NA	NA	17	TGTGCCAGCAGTTTAGGGATATCTTGGCCCATGAACACTGAAGCTTTCTTT	CASSLGISWPMNTEAFF
TRBV10-1	TRBJ2-7	TRBD1	NA	14	TGCGCCAGCAGTGCCCCGGGACAGATCTACGAGCAGTACTTC	CASSAPGQIYEQYF
TRBV6-6	TRBJ1-5	TRBD1	once	14	TGTGCCAGCAGTTGGGACAGGGCCAATCAGCCCCAGCATTTT	CASSWDRANQPQHF
TRBV15	TRBJ1-1	TRBD1	NA	16	TGTGCCACCAGCAGCAATCTCGGGACAGGGCACACTGAAGCTTTCTTT	CATSSNLGTGHTEAFF
TRBV5-4	TRBJ1-1	NA	NA	14	TGTGCCAGCAGCCTATCAGTCGTGAACACTGAAGCTTTCTTT	CASSLSVVNTEAFF
TRBV2	TRBJ1-5	NA	few	14	TGTGCCAGCAGTGAATGGGGAATAAATCAGCCCCAGCATTTT	CASSEWGINQPQHF
TRBV5-1	TRBJ1-2	TRBD1	few	15	TGCGCCAGCAGCCCCAGGACAGGGGCGGGGGATGGCTACACCTTC	CASSPRTGAGDGYTF
TRBV5-6	TRBJ2-1	TRBD2	NA	14	TGTGCCAGCAGCTTGCTAGCGGGGGGGAGTGAGCAGTTCTTC	CASSLLAGGSEQFF